This T cell receptor beta chain was obtained from a study of blood T cell repertoires in COVID-19. Study-level background: T cells, B-cell-depleted T cells, or PBMCs supplied cDNA or gDNA.

In the authors' methods: Reference gene primer amplification in the assay estimated nucleated cell counts. Repertoires were generated with immunoSEQ multiplex PCR, while TCRdb's copy carries only in-frame clones and drops some. V and J calls and clone size are those listed in that table; D and trimming were worked out from the DNA. This sample carries 90,000 to 150,000 clones, about four fifths of them seen once, and the ten largest clones take under 5%. The sample holds one count of this clone. Trimming took 6 bases from V and 8 from J; bases not matched to a gene: 8. This CDR3 is built from 15 residues. Germline V gene data show CDR1 as MDHEN and CDR2 as SYDVKM.

Sequencing input: peripheral blood. The receptor was derived from a woman older than 75 with acute or convalescent COVID-19. The gene calls are TRBV28 and TRBJ1-6; 9 bases fit TRBD1. The DNA for the CDR3 is TGTGCCAGCAGCCGCTTGAGGGACAGGGATTCACCCCTCCACTTT. Its protein product is CASSRLRDRDSPLHF.